This T cell receptor (beta chain) was retrieved from a study of shared clonotypes between healthy human individuals. Study observations and caveats: Generally, naive subsets came out with larger estimated richness than memory subsets. It was expected that sequencing depth would affect clonotype sharing among donors.

CDR3 size: 11 residues. The germline V and J ends were trimmed by 4 bases and 4 bases, with 5 bases remaining between them. Germline V gene lookup returns CDR1 MDHEN and CDR2 SYDVKM. Note on this clone: Its specificity is not known. A clone one base away is much larger, so this may be a read error. Other DNA sequences within the sample encode an identical CDR3.

The table came from immunoSEQ multiplex PCR; TCRdb's copy has only in-frame clones and leaves some out. This sample carries about 1.5 million clones, 95% to 99% of them seen once, and the ten largest clones take around 0.47%. The sequenced sample consisted of naive CD4+ T cells sorted from blood. Regarding subset: CD45RA+ positively selected. The sequence came from a man younger than 40 in good health. V usage is TRBV28 and J usage is TRBJ2-7; D unclear. The CDR3 bases are TGTGCCAGCAGTTCCCCGTACGAGCAGTACTTC. It translates to CASSSPYEQYF. Supplemented by reference TRBV28 and TRBJ2-7, the full variable domain reads DVKVTQSSRYLVKRTGEKVFLECVQDMDHENMFWYRQDPGLGLRLIYFSYDVKMKEKGDIPEGYSVSREKKERFSLILESASTNQTSMYLCASSSPYEQYFGPGTRLTVT.